These 8 T cell receptor beta chains were sequenced from one sample in a study of cytomegalovirus exposure and HLA in healthy donors (dated by TCRdb to 2015 to 2018). Receptors were amplified or captured by the immunoSEQ multiplex PCR assay. A mixture of 60 forward primers for TCR Vbeta segments and 13 reverse primers for TCR Jbeta segments was used in the multiplex PCR. TCRdb obtained this table from immuneACCESS and retained in-frame rearrangements with V and J assigned. These tables miss some clones; where compared with another copy, unresolved V genes account for less than half of the shortfall, and the remainder is unexplained. This sample gives 90,000 to 130,000 clones in total; over 60% of them show up just once. The ten largest clones capture 4% to 5.5% of the sample. The specimen was PBMCs. Receptors originate from a man aged 30-40 years in good health and CMV-seropositive.

The J gene is TRBJ2-1, the V gene TRBV27; perhaps TRBD1 as D (6 bases). Per the germline V gene, CDR1 is MNHEY and CDR2 is SMNVEV (reference sequence). The V and J ends lost 6 bases and 3 bases respectively, with 9 bases between them. This CDR3 spans 13 amino acids. The CDR3 is CASSTGNYNEQFF. The CDR3 DNA reads as TGTGCCAGCAGCACAGGGAACTACAATGAGCAGTTCTTC.

This chain uses TRBV2 with TRBJ2-7; no reliable D call. The CDR3 has 13 amino acids. From germline, CDR1 is SNHLY and CDR2 FYNNEI. V lost 5 bases and J 3 bases, leaving 11 bases between the germline ends. The CDR3 nucleotides read TGTGCCAGCAGTTTTGACACCTACTACGAGCAGTACTTC. Translated: CASSFDTYYEQYF.

The chain has TRBV27 and TRBJ2-3, with D tentatively TRBD2 (5 bases). The V and J ends lost 5 bases and 1 base respectively, with 13 bases between them. Per germline, CDR1 MNHEY and CDR2 SMNVEV (reference sequence). There are 15 residues in the CDR3. DNA of the CDR3: TGTGCCAGCAGTCCTTTCGGGGAAGGCACAGATACGCAGTATTTT. This sequence encodes CASSPFGEGTDTQYF.

This clone appeared a few times. CDR3 nucleotide sequence: TGTGCCAGCAGTGATAGGAGGGAAGAATCACCCCTCCACTTT. Its protein is CASSDRREESPLHF. V is TRBV6-1 and J is TRBJ1-6; no clear D. Between the trimmed V and J ends, which lost 3 bases and 10 bases, there was a span of 13 bases. This CDR3 region has 14 residues. Looked up from germline, CDR1 is MNHNS and CDR2 is SASEGT.

V and J are TRBV28 and TRBJ1-4, with a possible D match to TRBD1 (6 bases). V shed 10 bases and J shed 8 bases, with 17 bases lying between them. Germline assignment: CDR1 MDHEN and CDR2 SYDVKM. The CDR3 contains 13 residues. DNA for the CDR3: TGTGCCACAATGGCAGGGGCGCGAGAAAAACTGTTTTTT. Translated, it gives CATMAGAREKLFF.

The rearrangement joins TRBV28 to TRBJ1-1; D unresolved. CDR1 is MDHEN, CDR2 SYDVKM, per germline. V dropped 10 bases and J dropped 0 bases, with 18 bases sitting between them. The CDR3 is 15 amino acids. The CDR3 DNA reads as TGTGCCACCTCAGAATACCCCAGGATGAACACTGAAGCTTTCTTT. This gives the protein CATSEYPRMNTEAFF.

This chain links TRBV6-5 with TRBJ1-6; 8 positions agree with TRBD1. The junction had 7 bases not matched to a gene; V was cut back by 6 bases and J by 9 bases. The CDR3 length is 14 residues. Germline V gene data show CDR1 as MNHEY and CDR2 as SVGAGI. The CDR3 DNA follows: TGTGCCAGCAGCCCGCAGGGGGCAGGTTCACCCCTCCACTTT. It is translated as CASSPQGAGSPLHF.

V gene TRBV10-3 combines with J gene TRBJ2-5, with 8 bases aligning to TRBD2. CDR1 ENHRY and CDR2 SYGVKD come from the germline V gene. This CDR3 has 13 residues. J lost 0 bases, V lost 9 bases, and 3 bases had no gene match. In DNA, the CDR3 is TGTGCCATAGCGGGGGCGTACCAAGAGACCCAGTACTTC. This sequence encodes CAIAGAYQETQYF.